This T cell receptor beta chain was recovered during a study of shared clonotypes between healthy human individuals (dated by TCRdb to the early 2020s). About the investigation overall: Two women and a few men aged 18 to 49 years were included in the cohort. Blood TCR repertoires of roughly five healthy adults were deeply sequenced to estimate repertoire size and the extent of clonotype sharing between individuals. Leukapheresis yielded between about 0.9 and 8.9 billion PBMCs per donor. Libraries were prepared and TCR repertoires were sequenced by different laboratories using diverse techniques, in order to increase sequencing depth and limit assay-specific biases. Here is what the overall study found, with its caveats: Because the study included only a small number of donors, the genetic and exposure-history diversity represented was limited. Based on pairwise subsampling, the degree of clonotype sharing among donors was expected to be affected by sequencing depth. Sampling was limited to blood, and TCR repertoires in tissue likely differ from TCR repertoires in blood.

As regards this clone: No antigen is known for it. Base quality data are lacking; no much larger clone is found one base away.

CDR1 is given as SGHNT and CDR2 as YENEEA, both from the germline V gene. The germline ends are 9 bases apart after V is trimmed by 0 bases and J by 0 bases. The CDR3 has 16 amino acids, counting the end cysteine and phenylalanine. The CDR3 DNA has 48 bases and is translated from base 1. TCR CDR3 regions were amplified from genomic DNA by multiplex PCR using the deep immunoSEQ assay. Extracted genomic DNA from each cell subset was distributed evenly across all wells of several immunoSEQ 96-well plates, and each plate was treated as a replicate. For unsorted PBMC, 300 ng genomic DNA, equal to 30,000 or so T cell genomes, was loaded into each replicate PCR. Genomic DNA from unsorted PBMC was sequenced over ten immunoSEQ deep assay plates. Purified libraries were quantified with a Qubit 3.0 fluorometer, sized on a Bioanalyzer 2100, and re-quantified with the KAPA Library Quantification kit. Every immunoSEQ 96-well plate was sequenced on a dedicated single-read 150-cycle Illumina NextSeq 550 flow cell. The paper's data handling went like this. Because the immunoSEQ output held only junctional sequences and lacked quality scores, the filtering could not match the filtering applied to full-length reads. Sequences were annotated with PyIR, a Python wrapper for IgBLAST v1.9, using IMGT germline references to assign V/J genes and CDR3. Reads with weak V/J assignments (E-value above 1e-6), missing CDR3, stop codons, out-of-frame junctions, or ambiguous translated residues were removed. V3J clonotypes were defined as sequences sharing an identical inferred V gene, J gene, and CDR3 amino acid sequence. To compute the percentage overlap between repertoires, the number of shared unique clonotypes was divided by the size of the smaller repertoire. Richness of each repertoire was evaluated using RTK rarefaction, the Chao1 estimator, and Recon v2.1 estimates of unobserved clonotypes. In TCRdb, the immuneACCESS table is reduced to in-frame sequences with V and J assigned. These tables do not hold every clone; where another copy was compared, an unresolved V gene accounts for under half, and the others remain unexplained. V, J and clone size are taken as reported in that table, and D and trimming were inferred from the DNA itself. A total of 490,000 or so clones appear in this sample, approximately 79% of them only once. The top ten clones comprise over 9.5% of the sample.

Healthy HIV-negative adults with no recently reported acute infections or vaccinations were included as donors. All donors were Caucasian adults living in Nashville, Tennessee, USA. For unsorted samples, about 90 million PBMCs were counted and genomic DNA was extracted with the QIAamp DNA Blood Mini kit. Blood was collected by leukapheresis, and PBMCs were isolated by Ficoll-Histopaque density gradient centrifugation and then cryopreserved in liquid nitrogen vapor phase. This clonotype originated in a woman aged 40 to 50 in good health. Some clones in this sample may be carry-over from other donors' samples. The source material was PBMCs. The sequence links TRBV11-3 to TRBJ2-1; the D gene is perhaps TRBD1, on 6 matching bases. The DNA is TGTGCCAGCAGCTTAGACGCAGGGGTCTCCTACAATGAGCAGTTCTTC. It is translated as CASSLDAGVSYNEQFF.